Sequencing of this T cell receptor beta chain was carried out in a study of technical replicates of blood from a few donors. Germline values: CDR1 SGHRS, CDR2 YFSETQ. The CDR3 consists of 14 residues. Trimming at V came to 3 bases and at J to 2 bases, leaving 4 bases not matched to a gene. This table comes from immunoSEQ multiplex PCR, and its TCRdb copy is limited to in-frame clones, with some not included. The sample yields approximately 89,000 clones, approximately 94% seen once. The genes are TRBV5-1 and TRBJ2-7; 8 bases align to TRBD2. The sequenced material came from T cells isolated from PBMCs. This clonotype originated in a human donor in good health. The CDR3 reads CASSWTSNAYEQYF. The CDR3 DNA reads TGCGCCAGCAGCTGGACTAGCAATGCCTACGAGCAGTACTTC.